This T cell receptor beta chain was documented in a study of patients and donors after allogeneic stem cell transplantation. Looked up from germline, CDR1 is MNHNS and CDR2 is SASEGT. This CDR3 has 14 amino acids. The ends were cut back, 6 bases at V and 0 bases at J, with 6 bases in the middle. From the RT-PCR reads, TCRdb called clonotypes with MiXCR, one entry per CDR3 protein. The data contain about a million distinct CDR3 sequences, about a sixth of them singletons. The genes are TRBV6-1 and TRBJ2-6; D possibly corresponds to TRBD2 (5 bases). Sequencing was carried out using blood, either unsorted or a sorted T cell fraction (not recorded which). The sequence was collected from a human donor who was either an allogeneic HSCT recipient or a stem cell or donor lymphocyte infusion donor (not recorded which). It is not recorded whose cells these are; they may come from a transplant donor. The CDR3 protein is CASRGGSGANVLTF. CDR3 bases: TGTGCCAGCAGAGGAGGCTCTGGGGCCAACGTCCTGACTTTC.